This T cell receptor beta chain was recovered during a study of T-cell memory formation after mild COVID-19. Study-wide context: Largely donor-specific TCR clusters were found. Study results and caveats: Cross-reactive memory appears to have joined, as suggested by some responding clones showing up in pre-infection memory. Whereas later expanders leaned CD4+, clones contracting day 15 to 85 showed a balanced CD4/CD8 makeup.

The TCR alpha and TCR beta cDNA libraries, bearing sample barcodes and UMIs, were generated by 5'RACE using constant-segment primers. Via MiXCR, TCRdb re-called the 5' RACE reads, giving one row per CDR3 protein. Seen here are approximately 560,000 distinct CDR3 sequences, approximately 15% observed once, and the top ten hold about 8.1%. Remarks on this clonotype: The antigen remains unidentified.

Material: PBMCs or a T cell subset sorted from them (not recorded which). This clonotype was sampled from an adult woman who had mild COVID-19 (a few samples of this study predate the infection). Cell type and time point are not known.

CDR3 sequence: CASTLGDSYNEQFF. The CDR3 DNA follows: TGTGCCAGCACCCTCGGGGACTCCTACAATGAGCAGTTCTTC. This rearrangement joins TRBV5-5 to TRBJ2-1; D possibly corresponds to TRBD2 (5 bases). Germline values: CDR1 SGHKS, CDR2 YYEKEE (reference sequence). The CDR3 has 14 amino acids. Trimming removed 6 bases at V and 0 bases at J, with 10 bases between.